These 8 T cell receptor beta chains were sequenced from one sample in a study of blood T cells in healthy people across ages. Next came a second PCR, run for roughly 7 to 12 cycles, which used a sample-barcoded 5' primer along with a J-beta primer mix. TCRdb analysed the 5' RACE reads with MiXCR anew, one entry per CDR3 protein. This table has 1.5 million to 2 million distinct CDR3 sequences, about 50% appearing once. Material for sequencing was blood. These receptors were taken from a woman between 40 and 50 years old in good health.

The chain links TRBV3-1 to TRBJ2-7; 11 bases agree with TRBD2. The CDR3 runs to 13 residues. Germline loops: CDR1 LGHDT, CDR2 YNNKEL (reference sequence). V was clipped by 7 bases and J by 3 bases; unmatched bases: 2. The CDR3 nucleotides are TGTGCCAGCACCGGGACTAGCGGCTACGAGCAGTACTTC. This translates into CASTGTSGYEQYF.

The rearrangement joins TRBV20-1 to TRBJ2-3, with 15 bases aligning to TRBD2. Per germline, CDR1 DFQATT and CDR2 SNEGSKA (reference sequence). V was clipped by 5 bases and J by 7 bases; unmatched bases: 7. The CDR3 is 15 amino acids. The CDR3 here is CSARTSGGVRNTQYF. In nucleotides, the CDR3 is TGCAGTGCTCGGACTAGCGGGGGGGTTCGAAATACGCAGTATTTT.

In this sample, this clonotype turned up a few times. The chain combines TRBV20-1 with TRBJ2-5; D not resolved. The V gene's germline CDR1 is DFQATT and CDR2 SNEGSKA (reference sequence). There are 13 residues in the CDR3. Trimming cost V 0 bases and J 3 bases, with 8 bases left between them. CDR3 amino acids: CSARDRAEETQYF. The CDR3 bases are TGCAGTGCTAGAGATCGGGCAGAAGAGACCCAGTACTTC.

The J gene is TRBJ2-5, the V gene TRBV7-2; TRBD1 is a possible D gene (6 bases). The ends were cut back, 5 bases at V and 0 bases at J, with 13 bases in the middle. CDR1 is SGHTA, CDR2 FQGNSA, per germline. The CDR3 is made up of 15 amino acids. The CDR3 DNA sequence: TGTGCCAGCAGCCCCCGACAGGACTACCAAGAGACCCAGTACTTC. Its protein is CASSPRQDYQETQYF. The full variable domain, completed using reference TRBV7-2 and TRBJ2-5, is GAGVSQSPSNKVTEKGKDVELRCDPISGHTALYWYRQSLGQGLEFLIYFQGNSAPDKSGLPSDRFSAERTGGSVSTLTIQRTQQEDSAVYLCASSPRQDYQETQYFGPGTRLLVL.

The chain uses TRBV12-3 or TRBV12-4 and TRBJ1-4; D gene ambiguous. Trimming stripped 6 bases from V and 8 bases from J, with 16 bases between. This CDR3 has 14 residues. DNA of the CDR3: TGTGCCAGCAGCCCCACCGGGCTCGAGGAAAAACTGTTTTTT. This sequence encodes CASSPTGLEEKLFF.

The count of this clonotype is one. V gene TRBV12-3 or TRBV12-4 combines with J gene TRBJ1-1; 10 nucleotides agree with TRBD1. The CDR3 length is 14 residues. V was clipped by 6 bases and J by 7 bases; unmatched bases: 8. The CDR3 sequence: CASRWTGGTNEAFF. DNA for the CDR3: TGTGCCAGCAGATGGACAGGGGGAACTAATGAAGCTTTCTTT.

The rearrangement links TRBV20-1 to TRBJ2-3, with 8 bases identical to TRBD2. Losses at the gene ends were 3 bases for V and 2 bases for J; bases not matched to a gene: 10. This CDR3 is built from 16 residues. Germline V gene lookup returns CDR1 DFQATT and CDR2 SNEGSKA (reference sequence). This CDR3 reads CSARGLVVRLTDTQYF. CDR3 DNA sequence: TGCAGTGCTAGGGGACTAGTCGTCCGGCTCACAGATACGCAGTATTTT.

In its sample, this clonotype was seen a few times. V gene TRBV3-1 combines with J gene TRBJ2-7; D unclear. Germline V gives CDR1 LGHDT, CDR2 YNNKEL (reference sequence). Trimming removed 1 base at V and 4 bases at J, with 11 bases between. CDR3 length equals 14 residues. The CDR3 loop is CASSQGYRNYEQYF. The DNA of the CDR3 is TGTGCCAGCAGCCAAGGGTACAGAAATTACGAGCAGTACTTC.